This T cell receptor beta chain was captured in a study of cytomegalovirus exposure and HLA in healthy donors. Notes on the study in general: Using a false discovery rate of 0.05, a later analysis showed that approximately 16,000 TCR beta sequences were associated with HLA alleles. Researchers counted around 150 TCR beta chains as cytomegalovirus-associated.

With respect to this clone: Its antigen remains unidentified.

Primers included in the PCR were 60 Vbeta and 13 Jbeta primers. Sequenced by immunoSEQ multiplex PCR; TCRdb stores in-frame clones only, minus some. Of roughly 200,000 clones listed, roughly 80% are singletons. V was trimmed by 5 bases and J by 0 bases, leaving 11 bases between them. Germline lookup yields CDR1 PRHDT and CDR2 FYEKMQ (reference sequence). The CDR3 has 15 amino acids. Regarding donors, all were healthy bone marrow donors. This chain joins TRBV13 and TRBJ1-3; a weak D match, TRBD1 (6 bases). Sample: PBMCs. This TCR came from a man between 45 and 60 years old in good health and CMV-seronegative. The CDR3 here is CASSRGDISGNTIYF. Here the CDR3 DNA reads TGTGCCAGCAGCCGTGGGGACATCTCTGGAAACACCATATATTTT.